Following are 20 T cell receptor beta chains from one sample sequenced in a study of T-cell memory formation after mild COVID-19. Each CDR3 protein gets one entry after TCRdb re-called the 5' RACE reads with MiXCR. The profile shows about 200,000 distinct CDR3 sequences, over 7.5% of them singletons. The specimen sequenced was PBMCs or a T cell subset sorted from them (not recorded which). All receptors derive from a young man who had mild COVID-19 (a few samples of this study predate the infection). Cell type and time point are not known.

The chain combines TRBV4-1 with TRBJ2-3, with D uncertain. The V gene's germline CDR1 is MGHRA and CDR2 YSYEKL. The CDR3 length is 15 residues. The V end lost 2 bases, the J end lost 4 bases, and 13 bases lay between the germline ends. CDR3 amino acids: CASSQPLVAADTQYF. The CDR3 DNA reads as TGCGCCAGCAGCCAACCCTTAGTGGCTGCAGATACGCAGTATTTT.

This clonotype came up a few times. The chain is built from TRBV5-4 and TRBJ2-3, with 9 bases identical to TRBD1. After removal of 2 bases from V and 4 bases from J, the junction contained 5 bases not matched to a gene. The CDR3 runs 15 residues. Germline loops: CDR1 SGHNT, CDR2 YYREEE (reference sequence). The CDR3 nucleotides are TGTGCCAGCAGCTTACAGGGGGCAGAGGCAGATACGCAGTATTTT. This encodes CASSLQGAEADTQYF.

There are a few counts of this clonotype. The chain's CDR3 is CASSPGDREAFF. CDR3 nucleotide sequence: TGTGCCAGCAGTCCGGGGGACAGGGAAGCTTTCTTT. J is TRBJ1-1 and V is TRBV6-6; the match to TRBD1 covers 8 bases. Germline V gene lookup returns CDR1 MNHNY and CDR2 SVGAGI (reference sequence). V dropped 5 bases and J dropped 8; count of bases not matched to a gene: 4. This CDR3 has 12 amino acids.

In this sample, this clonotype turned up a few times. CDR3 amino acids: CATHARGGVQETQYF. As DNA, the CDR3 is TGTGCCACCCACGCCCGGGGCGGGGTCCAAGAGACCCAGTACTTC. The chain employs TRBV10-3 and TRBJ2-5; the D gene is possibly TRBD2 (6 bases). This CDR3 has 15 residues. Germline assignment: CDR1 ENHRY and CDR2 SYGVKD. V shed 10 bases and J shed 1 base, with 19 bases lying between them.

The chain employs TRBV12-3 or TRBV12-4 and TRBJ1-1; no reliable D call. The CDR3 length is 14 residues. Between the trimmed V and J ends, which lost 0 bases and 4 bases, there was a span of 9 bases. Here the CDR3 reads CASSLATAGTEAFF. In DNA, the CDR3 is TGTGCCAGCAGTTTAGCGACGGCCGGCACTGAAGCTTTCTTT.

This clonotype has ten or more counts. The chain carries TRBV7-9 and TRBJ1-4, with D possibly being TRBD1 (5 bases). Germline lookup yields CDR1 SEHNR and CDR2 FQNEAQ (reference sequence). The V end lost 4 bases, the J end lost 7 bases, and 10 bases lay between the germline ends. The CDR3 consists of 13 residues. The CDR3 region is CASSSSGSEKLFF. The CDR3 nucleotides are TGTGCCAGCAGCTCCTCAGGGAGTGAAAAACTGTTTTTT.

This clonotype was seen only a few times. CDR3 sequence: CASSRGRETKGANVLTF. For the CDR3, the DNA is TGTGCCAGTAGTAGAGGGAGGGAAACGAAAGGGGCCAACGTCCTGACTTTC. The rearrangement links TRBV19 to TRBJ2-6, with 7 nucleotides matching TRBD2. The germline CDR1 and CDR2 sequences are LNHDA and SQIVND (reference sequence). The CDR3 runs 17 residues. V lost 4 bases and J lost 4; bases outside the gene matches: 10.

This clonotype was found a few times. The V call is TRBV5-6, the J call TRBJ1-2; D is uncertain. The V end lost 2 bases, the J end lost 4 bases, and 12 bases lay between the germline ends. The CDR3 sequence is 14 residues long. Looked up from germline, CDR1 is SGHDT and CDR2 is YYEEEE. Written as DNA, the CDR3 is TGTGCCAGCAGCTTCGGTACGCAGAGCTATGGCTACACCTTC. Its translation: CASSFGTQSYGYTF. Drawing the rest from reference TRBV5-6 and TRBJ1-2, the complete variable domain is DAGVTQSPTHLIKTRGQQVTLRCSPKSGHDTVSWYQQALGQGPQFIFQYYEEEERQRGNFPDRFSGHQFPNYSSELNVNALLLGDSALYLCASSFGTQSYGYTFGSGTRLTVV.

This clonotype was counted only a few times. The rearrangement joins TRBV7-2 to TRBJ2-1; D gene uncertain. The germline CDR1 and CDR2 sequences are SGHTA and FQGNSA. This CDR3 is 14 amino acids long. Trimming took off 7 bases at V and 3 bases at J, with 13 bases between the two ends. DNA for the CDR3: TGTGCCAGCAAGCTCGACGCCCACTACAATGAGCAGTTCTTC. This encodes CASKLDAHYNEQFF.

This clonotype has more than one count but fewer than ten. The chain carries TRBV5-1 and TRBJ2-5; 7 nucleotides agree with TRBD2. Germline values: CDR1 SGHRS, CDR2 YFSETQ. Trimming removed 5 bases from V and 5 bases from J; junction bases left unmatched: 15. The CDR3 runs 16 residues. The CDR3 nucleotides read TGCGCCAGCAGTCGCGGTAACTCGGGGGGAATGGAGACCCAGTACTTC. Amino acids: CASSRGNSGGMETQYF.

This clonotype came up a few times. The chain is built from TRBV27 and TRBJ1-1, with 8 bases matching TRBD1. The germline V gene encodes CDR1 MNHEY and CDR2 SMNVEV (reference sequence). J gave up 4 bases and V 0 bases, and 1 base lay outside the gene matches. This CDR3 has 14 amino acids. CDR3 protein: CASSLSTGGTEAFF. The CDR3 DNA reads TGTGCCAGCAGTTTATCTACAGGGGGCACTGAAGCTTTCTTT.

The chain's CDR3 is CASSLPTENTEAFF. The CDR3 coding sequence is TGTGCCAGCAGCTTGCCGACTGAGAACACTGAAGCTTTCTTT. The chain couples TRBV7-2 to TRBJ1-1; D is ambiguous. The germline V and J ends were trimmed by 3 bases and 1 base, with 9 bases remaining between them. The germline V gene has CDR1 SGHTA and CDR2 FQGNSA. The length of the CDR3 is 14 residues. Full variable domain (outside the CDR3, taken from reference TRBV7-2 and TRBJ1-1): GAGVSQSPSNKVTEKGKDVELRCDPISGHTALYWYRQSLGQGLEFLIYFQGNSAPDKSGLPSDRFSAERTGGSVSTLTIQRTQQEDSAVYLCASSLPTENTEAFFGQGTRLTVV.

This chain uses TRBV5-1 with TRBJ2-1; the D gene is possibly TRBD2 (6 bases). Trimming took off 3 bases at V and 5 bases at J, with 6 bases between the two ends. The CDR3 is 12 residues long. Per the germline V gene, CDR1 is SGHRS and CDR2 is YFSETQ. CDR3 DNA: TGCGCCAGCAGCTGGGGGGACAATGAGCAGTTCTTC. This codes for CASSWGDNEQFF.

This clonotype was counted only a few times. The chain has TRBV7-2 and TRBJ2-3; TRBD2 aligns across 13 bases. The V gene end was trimmed by 8 bases and the J gene end by 7 bases; junction bases not matched to a gene: 6. The germline gives CDR1 SGHTA, CDR2 FQGNSA. There are 14 residues in the CDR3. The CDR3 is CASVGTSGAYTQYF. CDR3 DNA sequence: TGTGCCAGCGTCGGGACTAGCGGGGCATATACGCAGTATTTT. The full variable domain, in which reference TRBV7-2 and TRBJ2-3 provide the parts outside the CDR3, is GAGVSQSPSNKVTEKGKDVELRCDPISGHTALYWYRQSLGQGLEFLIYFQGNSAPDKSGLPSDRFSAERTGGSVSTLTIQRTQQEDSAVYLCASVGTSGAYTQYFGPGTRLTVL.

This clonotype came up many times. The V and J genes are TRBV11-1 and TRBJ2-7; D may be TRBD1 (5 bases). The germline V and J ends were trimmed by 5 bases and 6 bases, with 17 bases remaining between them. From germline, CDR1 is SGHAT and CDR2 FQDESV (reference sequence). This CDR3 region has 14 residues. The CDR3 nucleotides are TGTGCCAGCAGCGAGAATTCAGGGTCCCCCGAGCAGTACTTC. Residues: CASSENSGSPEQYF.

The chain carries TRBV7-3 and TRBJ2-6; D is possibly TRBD1 (6 bases). Trimming pared 5 bases from V and 2 bases from J, leaving 10 bases between. Per germline, CDR1 SGHTA and CDR2 FQGTGA. This CDR3 is built from 15 residues. The CDR3 nucleotides read TGTGCCAGCAGCGCTACAGGGACTGGGGCCAACGTCCTGACTTTC. This translates into CASSATGTGANVLTF.

This clonotype has just a few counts. The rearrangement uses TRBV28 and TRBJ1-5; D is ambiguous. The CDR3 loop spans 14 amino acids. Per the germline V gene, CDR1 is MDHEN and CDR2 is SYDVKM. Trimming took 6 bases from V and 2 from J, leaving 11 bases between them. The CDR3 loop reads CASRNPLGNQPQHF. CDR3 DNA sequence: TGTGCCAGCAGAAACCCCTTGGGCAATCAGCCCCAGCATTTT. The variable domain in full, completed from reference TRBV28 and TRBJ1-5, reads DVKVTQSSRYLVKRTGEKVFLECVQDMDHENMFWYRQDPGLGLRLIYFSYDVKMKEKGDIPEGYSVSREKKERFSLILESASTNQTSMYLCASRNPLGNQPQHFGDGTRLSIL.

This clonotype was detected a few times. V gene TRBV15 combines with J gene TRBJ2-3; 7 positions agree with TRBD2. V shed 2 bases, J shed 5 bases, and the junction held 4 bases outside the gene matches. Germline V gene lookup returns CDR1 LNHNV and CDR2 YYDKDF (reference sequence). The CDR3 is 14 amino acids. This CDR3 is CATSRKSGVDTQYF. The CDR3 bases are TGTGCCACCAGCAGAAAAAGCGGGGTAGATACGCAGTATTTT.

The chain uses TRBV7-2 and TRBJ2-1; no definite D call. CDR1 and CDR2 from the germline V gene are SGHTA and FQGNSA. V lost 0 bases and J lost 9, with 15 bases in between. The CDR3 sequence is 15 residues long. CDR3 nucleotide sequence: TGTGCCAGCAGCTTAGCCCCCCGCGGAGTCCGTGAGCAGTTCTTC. Protein product: CASSLAPRGVREQFF.

V gene TRBV3-1 combines with J gene TRBJ2-1; D is possibly TRBD1 (6 bases). V was cut by 7 bases and J by 2 bases, with 15 bases left in between. Germline V gene sequence: CDR1 LGHDT, CDR2 YNNKEL (reference sequence). There are 15 residues in the CDR3. The CDR3 DNA follows: TGTGCCAGCACCCGCCGGGACACAGCCTACAATGAGCAGTTCTTC. Translation: CASTRRDTAYNEQFF.